The 13 T cell receptor beta chains listed next were all sequenced from one sample in a study of metastatic and nonmetastatic thyroid tumors. With MiXCR, TCRdb called clones anew from the PCR reads. The data show about 9,900 clones, 9.5% to 13% seen once. Ahead of thyroid surgery, no patient had received treatment of any kind. Input material: tumor tissue. Receptor source: a female donor with papillary thyroid cancer or a benign thyroid nodule (not recorded which). Some clones in this sample may be carry-over from other donors' samples.

The table lists this clone with many counts. V is TRBV13 and J is TRBJ1-5, with TRBD1 as a possible D gene (6 bases). V shed 1 base and J shed 5 bases, with 18 bases lying between them. Per the germline V gene, CDR1 is PRHDT and CDR2 is FYEKMQ (reference sequence). The CDR3 spans 17 residues. The CDR3 coding sequence is TGTGCCAGCAGCTTAGAAGGGGGGTCAGGGGTGCATCAGCCCCAGCATTTT. Its translation: CASSLEGGSGVHQPQHF.

This clone is medium-sized by share. The CDR3, as DNA: TGTGCCAGCAGTTATGCAGGGACAGGGGGGGAGCTGTTTTTT. Protein product: CASSYAGTGGELFF. The chain uses TRBV12-3 or TRBV12-4 and TRBJ2-2; the match to TRBD1 covers 9 bases. V lost 4 bases and J lost 8; bases outside the gene matches: 5. The CDR3 is made up of 14 amino acids.

This clone was observed many times. It may be a read error: a sequence one base away is much more abundant. The chain combines TRBV6-1 with TRBJ1-1, with D uncertain. The CDR3 runs 14 residues. Germline V gene lookup returns CDR1 MNHNS and CDR2 SASEGT. The CDR3 sequence: CVSSMTPRNTEAFF. CDR3 DNA: TGTGTCAGCAGTATGACACCTCGGAACACTGAAGCTTTCTTT.

This clone turned up a few times. The chain joins TRBV27 to TRBJ2-7; D remains ambiguous. Germline CDR1 reads MNHEY; CDR2 reads SMNVEV (reference sequence). Trimming left V 3 bases short and J 1 base short, with 10 bases between. This CDR3 is built from 14 residues. CDR3 region: CASSLTQVSYEQYF. CDR3 nucleotides: TGTGCCAGCAGTTTGACTCAGGTATCCTACGAGCAGTACTTC.

In DNA form, the CDR3 reads TGTGCCAGCAGTTTGAGGTGGGGGGGGCGTCCTGGATACGAGCAGTACTTC. It specifies CASSLRWGGRPGYEQYF. The rearrangement uses TRBV6-8 and TRBJ2-7; perhaps TRBD2 as D (7 bases). Germline CDR1 and CDR2: MNHGY and SAAAGT. There are 17 residues in the CDR3. Trimming took off 4 bases at V and 4 bases at J, with 23 bases between the two ends.

The table lists this clone with many counts. The rearrangement uses TRBV20-1 and TRBJ2-1; D is unclear. The CDR3 consists of 12 residues. Germline lookup yields CDR1 DFQATT and CDR2 SNEGSKA (reference sequence). V lost 7 bases and J lost 8, with 15 bases in between. The CDR3 coding sequence is TGCAGTGTTACGTGGAGTCGGGATGAGCAGTTCTTC. Protein sequence: CSVTWSRDEQFF.

The chain is built from TRBV5-1 and TRBJ2-3; D tentatively reads TRBD1 or TRBD2 (5 bases each). Germline assignment: CDR1 SGHRS and CDR2 YFSETQ. The V and J ends lost 3 bases and 2 bases respectively, with 10 bases between them. CDR3 length: 14 amino acids. The CDR3, as DNA: TGCGCCAGCAGCTGGGGACGGCACACAGATACGCAGTATTTT. Encoded protein: CASSWGRHTDTQYF.

This clone came up many times. The V and J genes are TRBV20-1 and TRBJ2-3, with a weak D call TRBD2 (5 bases). CDR3 length: 13 residues. The germline V and J ends were trimmed by 1 base and 0 bases, with 5 bases remaining between them. Germline assignment: CDR1 DFQATT and CDR2 SNEGSKA (reference sequence). For the CDR3, the DNA is TGCAGTGCTAGAGGGGAGAGCACAGATACGCAGTATTTT. Translating gives CSARGESTDTQYF.

This clone rates as medium-sized. The chain employs TRBV2 and TRBJ2-5, with 10 bases aligning to TRBD2. The trim removed 6 bases at V and 4 bases at J, leaving 5 bases unmatched. The CDR3 loop spans 14 amino acids. Germline CDR1 SNHLY, CDR2 FYNNEI. The CDR3 region is CASRAGLATETQYF. The CDR3 DNA follows: TGTGCCAGCAGAGCGGGACTAGCGACAGAGACCCAGTACTTC.

As to this clone: A read error may account for a junction end that differs from germline. J is TRBJ2-2 and V is TRBV20-1, with D possibly called TRBD1 or TRBD2 (5 bases each). This CDR3 has 17 residues. Looked up from germline, CDR1 is DFQATT and CDR2 is SNEGSKA (reference sequence). CDR3 region: CSAIRGYGFSGTGELFF. DNA for the CDR3: TGCAGTGCTATTAGGGGCTATGGGTTTTCTGGCACCGGGGAGCTGTTTTTC.

This clone was seen many times. This chain links TRBV5-5 with TRBJ2-1, with 13 bases lining up with TRBD2. The CDR3 sequence is 17 residues long. In germline, CDR1 is SGHKS, CDR2 YYEKEE (reference sequence). Trimming cost V 1 base and J 4 bases; bases outside gene matches: 5. The CDR3 protein is CASSLTGLAGVYNEQFF. The DNA for the CDR3 is TGTGCCAGCAGCTTGACAGGACTAGCGGGAGTATACAATGAGCAGTTCTTC.

This clone was seen ten or more times. The chain couples TRBV3-1 to TRBJ2-1; D may correspond to TRBD1 or TRBD2 (5 bases each). Germline V gene lookup returns CDR1 LGHDT and CDR2 YNNKEL (reference sequence). The V and J ends lost 5 bases and 9 bases respectively, with 17 bases between them. The CDR3 has 14 amino acids. The CDR3 is CASSSRDRSSEQFF. CDR3 nucleotides: TGTGCCAGCAGCTCCCGGGACCGGTCCTCTGAGCAGTTCTTC.

This clone was found many times. This chain connects TRBV5-1 to TRBJ1-1, with D possibly being TRBD1 (6 bases). V was cut by 4 bases and J by 0 bases, with 16 bases left in between. Germline V gene lookup returns CDR1 SGHRS and CDR2 YFSETQ. The CDR3 contains 16 residues. CDR3 loop: CASSPTTWGLNTEAFF. The CDR3 DNA sequence: TGCGCCAGCAGCCCCACCACGTGGGGGCTGAACACTGAAGCTTTCTTT. Supplemented by reference TRBV5-1 and TRBJ1-1, the full variable domain reads KAGVTQTPRYLIKTRGQQVTLSCSPISGHRSVSWYQQTPGQGLQFLFEYFSETQRNKGNFPGRFSGRQFSNSRSEMNVSTLELGDSALYLCASSPTTWGLNTEAFFGQGTRLTVV.